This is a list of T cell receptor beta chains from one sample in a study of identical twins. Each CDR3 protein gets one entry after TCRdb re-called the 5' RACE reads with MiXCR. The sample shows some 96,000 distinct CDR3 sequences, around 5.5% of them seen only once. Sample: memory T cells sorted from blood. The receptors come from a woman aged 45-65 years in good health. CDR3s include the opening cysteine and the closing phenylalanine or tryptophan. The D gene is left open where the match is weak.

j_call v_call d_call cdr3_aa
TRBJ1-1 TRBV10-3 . CAISESIGENTEAFF
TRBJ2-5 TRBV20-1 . CSARNRDLETQYF
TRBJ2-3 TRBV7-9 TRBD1 CASSPGDRENTDTQYF
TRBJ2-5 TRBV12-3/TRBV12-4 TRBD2 CASSLNGGLAGGPRETQYF
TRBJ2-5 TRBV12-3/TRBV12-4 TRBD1 CASSLQGWQETQYF
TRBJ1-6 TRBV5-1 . CASRTEHSPLHF
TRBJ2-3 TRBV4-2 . CASSQDHEVDTQYF
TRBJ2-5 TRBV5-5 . CASGQETQYF
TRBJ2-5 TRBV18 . CASSRTPPRGALFQETQYF
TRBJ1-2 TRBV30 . CAWSETLWYGYTF
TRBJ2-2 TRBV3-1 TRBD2 CASSQGLAGAGELFF
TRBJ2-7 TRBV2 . CASSDPGGGYEQYF
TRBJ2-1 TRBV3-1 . CASSQGAMRSYNEQFF
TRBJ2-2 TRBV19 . CASRKTNRYTGELFF
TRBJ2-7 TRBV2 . CASSGGAWARRHEQYF
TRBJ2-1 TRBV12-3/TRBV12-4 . CASSLGLGWVFSYNEQFF